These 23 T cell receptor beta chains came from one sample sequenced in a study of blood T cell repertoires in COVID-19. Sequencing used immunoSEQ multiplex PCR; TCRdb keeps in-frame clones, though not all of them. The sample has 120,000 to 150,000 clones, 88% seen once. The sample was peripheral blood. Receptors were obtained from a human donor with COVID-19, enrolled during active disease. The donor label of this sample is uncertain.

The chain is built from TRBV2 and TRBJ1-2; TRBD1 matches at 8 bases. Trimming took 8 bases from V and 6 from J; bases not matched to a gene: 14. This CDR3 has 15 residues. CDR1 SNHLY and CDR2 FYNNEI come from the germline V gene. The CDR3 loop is CASEGDRGGRNGYTF. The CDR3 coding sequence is TGTGCCAGCGAGGGCGACAGGGGAGGTCGGAATGGCTACACCTTC.

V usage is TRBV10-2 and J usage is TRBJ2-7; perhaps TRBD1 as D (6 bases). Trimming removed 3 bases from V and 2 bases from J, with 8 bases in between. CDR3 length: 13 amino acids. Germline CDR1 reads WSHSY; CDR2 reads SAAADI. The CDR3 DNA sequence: TGCGCCAGCAGTGAAGACAGGCCCTACGAGCAGTACTTC. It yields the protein CASSEDRPYEQYF.

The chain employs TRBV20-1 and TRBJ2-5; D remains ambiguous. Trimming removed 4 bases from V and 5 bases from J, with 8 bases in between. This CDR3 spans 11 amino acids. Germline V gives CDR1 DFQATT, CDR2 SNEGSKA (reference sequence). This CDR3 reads CSANVAETQYF. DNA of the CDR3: TGCAGTGCTAACGTCGCGGAGACCCAGTACTTC.

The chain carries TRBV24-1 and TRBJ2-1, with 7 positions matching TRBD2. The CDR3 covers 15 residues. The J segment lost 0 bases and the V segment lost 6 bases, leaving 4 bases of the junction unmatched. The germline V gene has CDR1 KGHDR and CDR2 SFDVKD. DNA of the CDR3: TGTGCCACCAGTAAAGCGGGGAGCTCCTACAATGAGCAGTTCTTC. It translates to CATSKAGSSYNEQFF.

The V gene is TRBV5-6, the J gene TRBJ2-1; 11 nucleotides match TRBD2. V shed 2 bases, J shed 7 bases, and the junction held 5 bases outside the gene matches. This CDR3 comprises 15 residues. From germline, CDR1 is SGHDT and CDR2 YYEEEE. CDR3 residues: CASSFSGGAENEQFF. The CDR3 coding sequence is TGTGCCAGCAGCTTTAGCGGGGGGGCCGAAAATGAGCAGTTCTTC.

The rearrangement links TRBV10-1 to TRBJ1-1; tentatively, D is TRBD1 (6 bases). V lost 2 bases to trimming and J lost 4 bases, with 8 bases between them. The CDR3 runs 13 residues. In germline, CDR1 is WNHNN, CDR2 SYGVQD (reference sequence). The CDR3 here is CASSEGQSTEAFF. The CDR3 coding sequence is TGCGCCAGCAGTGAGGGACAGAGCACTGAAGCTTTCTTT.

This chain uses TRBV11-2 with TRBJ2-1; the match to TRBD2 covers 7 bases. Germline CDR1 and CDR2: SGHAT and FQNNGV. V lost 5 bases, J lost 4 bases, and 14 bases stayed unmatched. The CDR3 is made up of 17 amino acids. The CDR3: CASSRLGGAGIYNEQFF. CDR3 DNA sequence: TGTGCCAGCAGCCGATTAGGAGGAGCGGGAATTTACAATGAGCAGTTCTTC.

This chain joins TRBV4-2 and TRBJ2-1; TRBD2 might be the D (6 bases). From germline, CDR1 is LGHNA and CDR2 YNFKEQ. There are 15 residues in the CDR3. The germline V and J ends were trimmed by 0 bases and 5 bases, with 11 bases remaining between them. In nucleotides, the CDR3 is TGTGCCAGCAGCCAAGAATGGCGGGGAGACAATGAGCAGTTCTTC. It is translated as CASSQEWRGDNEQFF.

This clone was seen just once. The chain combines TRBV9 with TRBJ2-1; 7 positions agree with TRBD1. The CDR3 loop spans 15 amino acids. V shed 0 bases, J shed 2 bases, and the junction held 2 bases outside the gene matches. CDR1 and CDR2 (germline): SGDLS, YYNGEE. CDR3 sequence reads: CASSVEGTAYNEQFF. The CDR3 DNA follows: TGTGCCAGCAGCGTAGAGGGGACAGCCTACAATGAGCAGTTCTTC.

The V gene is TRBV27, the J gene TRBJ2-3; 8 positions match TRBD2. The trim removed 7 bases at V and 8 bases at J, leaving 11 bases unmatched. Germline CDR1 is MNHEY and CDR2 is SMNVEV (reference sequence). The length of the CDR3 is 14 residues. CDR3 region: CASNAGGGLGTQYF. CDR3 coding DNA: TGTGCCAGCAATGCAGGCGGGGGGTTAGGTACGCAGTATTTT.

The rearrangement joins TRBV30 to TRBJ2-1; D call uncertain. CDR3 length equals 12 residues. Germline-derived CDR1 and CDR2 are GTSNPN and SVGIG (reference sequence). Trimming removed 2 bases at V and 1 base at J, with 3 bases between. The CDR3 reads CAWSPSYNEQFF. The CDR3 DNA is TGTGCCTGGAGTCCATCCTACAATGAGCAGTTCTTC.

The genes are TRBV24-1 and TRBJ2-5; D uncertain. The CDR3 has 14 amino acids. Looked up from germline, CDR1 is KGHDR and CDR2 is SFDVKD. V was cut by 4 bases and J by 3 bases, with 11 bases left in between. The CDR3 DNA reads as TGTGCCACCAGTGACCCTGTGCCGGAAGAGACCCAGTACTTC. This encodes CATSDPVPEETQYF.

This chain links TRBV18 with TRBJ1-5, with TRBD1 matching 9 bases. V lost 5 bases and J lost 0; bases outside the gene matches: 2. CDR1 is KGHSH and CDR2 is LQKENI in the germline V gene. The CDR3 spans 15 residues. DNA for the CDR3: TGTGCCAGCTCAAGGACAGGGGATAGCAATCAGCCCCAGCATTTT. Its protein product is CASSRTGDSNQPQHF.

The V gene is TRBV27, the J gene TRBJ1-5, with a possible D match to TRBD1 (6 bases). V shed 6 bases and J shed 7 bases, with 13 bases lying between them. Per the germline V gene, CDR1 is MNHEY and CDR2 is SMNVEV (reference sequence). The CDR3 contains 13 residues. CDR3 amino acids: CASRPQGSQPQHF. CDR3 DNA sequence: TGTGCCAGCAGACCACAGGGTAGCCAGCCCCAGCATTTT.

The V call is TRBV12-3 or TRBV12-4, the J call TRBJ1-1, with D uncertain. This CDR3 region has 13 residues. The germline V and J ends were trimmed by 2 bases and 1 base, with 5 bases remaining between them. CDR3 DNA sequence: TGTGCCAGCAGTTTATATCCGAACACTGAAGCTTTCTTT. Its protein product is CASSLYPNTEAFF.

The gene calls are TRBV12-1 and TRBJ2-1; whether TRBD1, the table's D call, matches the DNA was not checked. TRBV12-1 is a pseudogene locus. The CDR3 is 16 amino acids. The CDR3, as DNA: TGTGCCAGCAGCCGAATCCGGGACAGGACCTACAATGAGCAGTTCTTC. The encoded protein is CASSRIRDRTYNEQFF.

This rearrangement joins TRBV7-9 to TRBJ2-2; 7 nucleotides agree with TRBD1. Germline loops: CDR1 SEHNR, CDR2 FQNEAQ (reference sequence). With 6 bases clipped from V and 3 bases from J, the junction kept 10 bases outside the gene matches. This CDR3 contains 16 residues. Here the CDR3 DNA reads TGTGCCAGCAGACTCGGTAGGGGGCCGTACACCGGGGAGCTGTTTTTT. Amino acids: CASRLGRGPYTGELFF.

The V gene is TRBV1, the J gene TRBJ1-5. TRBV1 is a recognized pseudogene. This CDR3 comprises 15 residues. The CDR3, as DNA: TGCACCAGCAGCGAAGACACTTATAGCAATCAGCCCCAGCATTTT. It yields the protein CTSSEDTYSNQPQHF.

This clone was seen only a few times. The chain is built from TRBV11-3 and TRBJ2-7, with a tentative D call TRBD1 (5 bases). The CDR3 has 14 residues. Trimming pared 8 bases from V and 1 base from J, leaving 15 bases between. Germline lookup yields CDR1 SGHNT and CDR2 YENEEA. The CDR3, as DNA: TGTGCCAGCCGCGACAGTGAGATTTCCTACGAGCAGTACTTC. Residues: CASRDSEISYEQYF. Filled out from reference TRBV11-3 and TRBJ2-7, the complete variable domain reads EAGVVQSPRYKIIEKKQPVAFWCNPISGHNTLYWYLQNLGQGPELLIRYENEEAVDDSQLPKDRFSAERLKGVDSTLKIQPAELGDSAVYLCASRDSEISYEQYFGPGTRLTVT.

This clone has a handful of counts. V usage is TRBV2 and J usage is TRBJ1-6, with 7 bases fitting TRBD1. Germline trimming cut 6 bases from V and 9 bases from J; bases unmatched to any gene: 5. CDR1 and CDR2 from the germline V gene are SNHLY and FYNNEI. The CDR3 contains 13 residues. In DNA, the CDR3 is TGTGCCAGCAGCGTTGACAGGGCTTCACCCCTCCACTTT. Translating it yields CASSVDRASPLHF.

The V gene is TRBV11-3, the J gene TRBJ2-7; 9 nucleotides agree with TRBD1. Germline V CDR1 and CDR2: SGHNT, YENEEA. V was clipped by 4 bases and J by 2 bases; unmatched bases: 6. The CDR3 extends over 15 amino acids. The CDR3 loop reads CASSYGTGYTYEQYF. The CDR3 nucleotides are TGTGCCAGCAGCTATGGGACAGGGTATACCTACGAGCAGTACTTC.

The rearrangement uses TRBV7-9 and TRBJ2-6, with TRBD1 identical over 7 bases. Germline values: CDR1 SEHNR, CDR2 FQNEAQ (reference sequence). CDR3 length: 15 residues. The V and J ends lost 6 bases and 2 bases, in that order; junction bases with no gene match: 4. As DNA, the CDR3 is TGTGCCAGCAGAGTCCAGGGGGCTGGGGCCAACGTCCTGACTTTC. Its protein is CASRVQGAGANVLTF.

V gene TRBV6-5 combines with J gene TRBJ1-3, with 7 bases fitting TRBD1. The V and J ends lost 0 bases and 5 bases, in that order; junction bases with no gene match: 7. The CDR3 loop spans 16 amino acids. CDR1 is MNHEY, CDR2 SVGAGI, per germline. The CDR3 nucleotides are TGTGCCAGCAGTTACTCTTACAGGGGACTGAGAAACACCATATATTTT. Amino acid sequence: CASSYSYRGLRNTIYF.